The count of the clone carrying this T cell receptor beta chain is one. The sample is drawn from a study of blood T cell repertoires in COVID-19. On the study more broadly: Sample material is recorded as cDNA or gDNA derived from T cells, B-cell-depleted T cells, or PBMCs.

Germline V gene data show CDR1 as MDHEN and CDR2 as SYDVKM. This CDR3 spans 18 amino acids. The V segment lost 2 bases and the J segment 4 bases; nucleotides outside the gene matches: 13. Seattle patient enrollment occurred during active infection, with longitudinal follow-up thereafter. Authors' processing steps: Amplification of reference gene primers provided the estimated nucleated cell counts. Profiling relied on immunoSEQ multiplex PCR, and the TCRdb table lists in-frame clones only, not all of them. V and J calls plus clone size are reproduced from that table; the DNA served to infer D and trimming. The data contain around 430,000 clones, more than 70% of them singletons.

The sequence derives from a woman between 50 and 59 years old with COVID-19, enrolled during active disease. The chain recombines TRBV28 with TRBJ1-5; 8 bases are a match to TRBD1. Sequencing input: peripheral blood. CDR3 DNA sequence: TGTGCCAGCAGTTTAAGGGTGGTTTTTGGGACAGGAAATCAGCCCCAGCATTTT. This sequence encodes CASSLRVVFGTGNQPQHF.